A selection of T cell receptor beta chains follows, all from one sample in a study of type 1 and type 2 diabetes patients. TCRdb re-called the multiplex PCR reads with MiXCR, one entry per CDR3 protein. The table lists 250,000 or so distinct CDR3 sequences, 40% to 50% of them singletons. The specimen sequenced was peripheral blood mononuclear cells (PBMCs). These TCRs come from a man younger than 35 with type 2 diabetes. CDR3s include the opening cysteine and the closing phenylalanine or tryptophan. The order of the fields is clone size, J gene, V gene, CDR3 protein. For some rows the clone size is stated as once, few or many, or as a class when expanded; others skip it.

abundance: NA
j_gene: NA
v_gene: TRBV28
CDR3aa: CASSQRTGRDTQYF

abundance: few
j_gene: TRBJ1-4
v_gene: TRBV25-1
CDR3aa: CASSAPAAGEKLFF

abundance: NA
j_gene: TRBJ2-7
v_gene: TRBV9
CDR3aa: CASSETSGYEQYF

abundance: NA
j_gene: TRBJ2-2
v_gene: TRBV7-2
CDR3aa: CASSLGIEIANTGELFF

abundance: NA
j_gene: TRBJ2-1
v_gene: TRBV6-4
CDR3aa: CASSGTGGRNEQFF

abundance: NA
j_gene: TRBJ2-2
v_gene: TRBV12-3/TRBV12-4
CDR3aa: CASSLKGLAGGTGELFF

abundance: once
j_gene: TRBJ1-4
v_gene: TRBV7-6
CDR3aa: CASSPPTATLNEKLFF

abundance: few
j_gene: TRBJ1-1
v_gene: TRBV7-3
CDR3aa: CASRRGGDTEAFF

abundance: few
j_gene: TRBJ2-7
v_gene: TRBV20-1
CDR3aa: CSASESYEQYF

abundance: NA
j_gene: TRBJ2-7
v_gene: TRBV19
CDR3aa: CASSAGAGNYEQYF

abundance: NA
j_gene: TRBJ1-2
v_gene: TRBV19
CDR3aa: CASSLDTNYGYTF

abundance: NA
j_gene: TRBJ2-7
v_gene: TRBV19
CDR3aa: CASSPLPGHSYEQYF

abundance: NA
j_gene: TRBJ1-2
v_gene: TRBV14
CDR3aa: CASSVGAESNYGYTF

abundance: few
j_gene: TRBJ2-1
v_gene: TRBV30
CDR3aa: CAWTGLDVLQFF

abundance: few
j_gene: TRBJ2-2
v_gene: TRBV6-6
CDR3aa: CASSPQLAGAENTGELFF

abundance: NA
j_gene: TRBJ2-5
v_gene: TRBV2
CDR3aa: CASSTWGRQETQYF

abundance: few
j_gene: TRBJ2-2
v_gene: TRBV7-3
CDR3aa: CASSLTASGTGELFF

abundance: few
j_gene: TRBJ2-1
v_gene: TRBV30
CDR3aa: CAWSGMGGTRDYNEQFF

abundance: NA
j_gene: TRBJ2-3
v_gene: TRBV20-1
CDR3aa: CSARGTSGNTDTQYF

abundance: NA
j_gene: TRBJ2-3
v_gene: TRBV7-3
CDR3aa: CASSLTPGKADTQYF

abundance: NA
j_gene: TRBJ2-5
v_gene: TRBV7-9
CDR3aa: CASGGWQETQYF

abundance: NA
j_gene: TRBJ1-1
v_gene: TRBV10-1
CDR3aa: CASRTPPQGFVCTEAFF

abundance: NA
j_gene: TRBJ1-2
v_gene: TRBV2
CDR3aa: CASRADGNYGYTF

abundance: once
j_gene: TRBJ1-5
v_gene: TRBV30
CDR3aa: CAWSLGNQPQHF

abundance: NA
j_gene: TRBJ2-1
v_gene: TRBV18
CDR3aa: CASSSRDSPDEQFF

abundance: NA
j_gene: TRBJ1-6
v_gene: TRBV7-9
CDR3aa: CASSLDGLHYNSPLHF

abundance: NA
j_gene: TRBJ2-7
v_gene: TRBV5-6
CDR3aa: CASSPGTGDTEQYF

abundance: few
j_gene: TRBJ2-7
v_gene: TRBV4-1
CDR3aa: CASSNRDSYEQYF

abundance: NA
j_gene: TRBJ1-2
v_gene: TRBV7-9
CDR3aa: CASSPKKLHGYTF

abundance: NA
j_gene: TRBJ2-1
v_gene: TRBV12-3/TRBV12-4
CDR3aa: CASRPTGISYNEQFF

abundance: many
j_gene: TRBJ1-2
v_gene: TRBV30
CDR3aa: CAWTGDHYGYTF

abundance: NA
j_gene: TRBJ1-6
v_gene: TRBV12-3/TRBV12-4
CDR3aa: CASSLNPSGPPLHF

abundance: NA
j_gene: TRBJ2-7
v_gene: TRBV20-1
CDR3aa: CSAPVVPSSYEQYF

abundance: NA
j_gene: TRBJ1-4
v_gene: TRBV2
CDR3aa: CASSEFPSWNEKLFF

abundance: NA
j_gene: TRBJ2-7
v_gene: TRBV11-2
CDR3aa: CASSFSTEQYF

abundance: few
j_gene: TRBJ1-1
v_gene: TRBV7-2
CDR3aa: CASSFRGRMNTEAFF

abundance: few
j_gene: TRBJ2-7
v_gene: TRBV15
CDR3aa: CATSRDGGGISSYEQYF

abundance: NA
j_gene: TRBJ1-2
v_gene: TRBV4-3
CDR3aa: CASSQEFGIRVYGYTF

abundance: NA
j_gene: TRBJ1-6
v_gene: TRBV30
CDR3aa: CAWSRGFTSSYNSPLHF

abundance: many
j_gene: TRBJ1-1
v_gene: TRBV6-6
CDR3aa: CASSTPSGPEAFF